A single sample is the source of the 24 T cell receptor beta chains below, sequenced in a study of T cell responses to AZD1222 COVID-19 vaccine. Only in-frame clones appear in the TCRdb table, and some are missing; sequencing was by immunoSEQ multiplex PCR. The table includes 92,000 or so clones, around 89% detected once. This specimen consisted of peripheral blood, obtained 28 days after the second AZD1222 dose. The receptors were sampled from an adult who received the AZD1222 COVID-19 vaccine.

This clone was recorded many times. J is TRBJ1-2 and V is TRBV6-4, with 7 positions matching TRBD1. Germline V CDR1 and CDR2: MRHNA, SNTAGT. With V trimmed by 2 bases and J by 5 bases, 2 bases remained unmatched. The CDR3 contains 13 residues. CDR3 protein: CASSDRGLYGYTF. CDR3 coding DNA: TGTGCCAGCAGTGACAGGGGGCTTTATGGCTACACCTTC.

This clone was seen a handful of times. The rearrangement joins TRBV27 to TRBJ2-7; D perhaps matches TRBD1 (6 bases). The CDR3 sequence is 13 residues long. Trimming removed 6 bases from V and 2 bases from J, with 11 bases in between. The germline gives CDR1 MNHEY, CDR2 SMNVEV (reference sequence). The CDR3 region is CASRRTATYEQYF. The CDR3 DNA is TGTGCCAGCAGGCGGACAGCCACCTACGAGCAGTACTTC.

The V and J genes are TRBV5-4 and TRBJ1-2; TRBD1 might be the D (5 bases). V gave up 0 bases and J gave up 1 base, with 13 bases separating them. Germline V CDR1 and CDR2: SGHNT, YYREEE (reference sequence). The CDR3 is 16 residues long. The CDR3: CASSLDFRDSNYGYTF. In nucleotides, the CDR3 is TGTGCCAGCAGCTTGGATTTTCGTGACAGTAACTATGGCTACACCTTC.

The chain couples TRBV5-1 to TRBJ2-2; 12 bases are shared with TRBD1. The germline CDR1 and CDR2 sequences are SGHRS and YFSETQ. With V trimmed by 9 bases and J by 4 bases, 10 bases remained unmatched. The CDR3 is made up of 16 amino acids. The CDR3 DNA reads TGCGCCACCTCGGGACAGGGGGCGAAGGGCACCGGGGAGCTGTTTTTT. Protein sequence: CATSGQGAKGTGELFF. The variable domain in full, with the rest retrieved from reference TRBV5-1 and TRBJ2-2, is KAGVTQTPRYLIKTRGQQVTLSCSPISGHRSVSWYQQTPGQGLQFLFEYFSETQRNKGNFPGRFSGRQFSNSRSEMNVSTLELGDSALYLCATSGQGAKGTGELFFGEGSRLTVL.

The CDR3 reads CASSLALTGQMIYEQYF. CDR3 DNA: TGTGCCAGCAGCTTAGCTTTGACGGGACAGATGATCTACGAGCAGTACTTC. The chain carries TRBV7-8 and TRBJ2-7; 7 bases map to TRBD1. V lost 0 bases to trimming and J lost 3 bases; unmatched junction nucleotides: 11. The CDR3 totals 17 residues. Per germline, CDR1 SGHVS and CDR2 FQNEAQ. Full variable domain (rest looked up from reference TRBV7-8 and TRBJ2-7): GAGVSQSPRYKVAKRGQDVALRCDPISGHVSLFWYQQALGQGPEFLTYFQNEAQLDKSGLPSDRFFAERPEGSVSTLKIQRTQQEDSAVYLCASSLALTGQMIYEQYFGPGTRLTVT.

The chain has TRBV4-3 and TRBJ2-7; maybe TRBD1 (6 bases). Germline CDR1 and CDR2: LGHNA and YSLEER. The ends were cut back, 2 bases at V and 5 bases at J, with 13 bases in the middle. The CDR3 runs to 14 residues. The CDR3 spells CASSQKLRGHEQYF. Written as DNA, the CDR3 is TGCGCCAGCAGCCAAAAGCTCAGGGGCCACGAGCAGTACTTC.

The rearrangement joins TRBV29-1 to TRBJ2-7, with 8 bases that match TRBD1. The CDR3 loop spans 13 amino acids. The trim removed 4 bases at V and 4 bases at J, leaving 6 bases unmatched. Germline V gene lookup returns CDR1 SQVTM and CDR2 ANQGSEA. The CDR3 DNA reads TGCAGCGTTGTGGGGACAGGAGATTACGAGCAGTACTTC. It translates to CSVVGTGDYEQYF.

This clone was observed a few times. The V call is TRBV10-1, the J call TRBJ1-3; D might be TRBD1 (5 bases). The CDR3 covers 15 residues. V was clipped by 11 bases and J by 4 bases, with 21 bases between them. Germline loops: CDR1 WNHNN, CDR2 SYGVQD (reference sequence). This chain's CDR3 is CARPPGGEIGNTIYF. CDR3 in DNA: TGCGCCCGCCCCCCCGGGGGGGAGATCGGAAACACCATATATTTT.

The chain combines TRBV11-2 with TRBJ1-4; 7 positions match TRBD1. V lost 5 bases to trimming and J lost 5 bases; unmatched junction nucleotides: 8. The CDR3 is 15 residues long. The germline V gene encodes CDR1 SGHAT and CDR2 FQNNGV. CDR3 in DNA: TGTGCCAGCAGCCTTAGGACAGGCGGGAATGAAAAACTGTTTTTT. Translation: CASSLRTGGNEKLFF.

This chain connects TRBV6-6 to TRBJ2-7, with 8 bases matching TRBD2. The trim removed 2 bases at V and 2 bases at J, leaving 8 bases unmatched. Germline CDR1 reads MNHNY; CDR2 reads SVGAGI (reference sequence). The CDR3 runs 16 residues. The CDR3 region is CASSYGQAGVAYEQYF. The CDR3 region has the DNA TGTGCCAGCAGTTACGGTCAAGCGGGGGTTGCCTACGAGCAGTACTTC.

The V call is TRBV24-1, the J call TRBJ2-3; D remains unclear. The CDR3 has 14 amino acids. The germline V and J ends were trimmed by 4 bases and 0 bases, with 7 bases remaining between them. The germline CDR1 and CDR2 sequences are KGHDR and SFDVKD. The chain's CDR3 is CATSDPRSTDTQYF. The CDR3 DNA reads as TGTGCCACCAGTGACCCCCGAAGCACAGATACGCAGTATTTT.

The chain carries TRBV6-6 and TRBJ1-1; 8 positions match TRBD1. The V and J ends lost 2 bases and 11 bases, in that order; junction bases with no gene match: 13. The CDR3 runs to 15 residues. CDR1 and CDR2 from the germline V gene are MNHNY and SVGAGI (reference sequence). CDR3 DNA sequence: TGTGCCAGCAGTTACGAGGGGGACAGGACCCCGGGGGCTTTCTTT. Protein product: CASSYEGDRTPGAFF.

This clone was seen a few times. This chain connects TRBV7-2 to TRBJ1-1; 10 nucleotides align to TRBD1. This CDR3 region has 18 residues. V gave up 2 bases and J gave up 0 bases; unmatched junction bases: 9. The germline CDR1 and CDR2 sequences are SGHTA and FQGNSA. The CDR3 reads CASSLRGGTGALNTEAFF. Written as DNA, the CDR3 is TGTGCCAGCAGCTTAAGAGGGGGGACAGGGGCCTTGAACACTGAAGCTTTCTTT.

The CDR3 coding sequence is TGTGCCTGGTCACACTATGGCAATCAGCCCCAGCATTTT. Residues: CAWSHYGNQPQHF. V and J are TRBV30 and TRBJ1-5, with no clear D. Germline CDR1 reads GTSNPN; CDR2 reads SVGIG (reference sequence). The length of the CDR3 is 13 residues. Trimming stripped 5 bases from V and 2 bases from J, with 10 bases between.

The chain combines TRBV5-1 with TRBJ2-1; 10 nucleotides line up with TRBD2. Per the germline V gene, CDR1 is SGHRS and CDR2 is YFSETQ. The CDR3 totals 17 residues. The V gene end was trimmed by 3 bases and the J gene end by 2 bases; junction bases not matched to a gene: 8. CDR3 in amino acids: CASSSLIAGGAYNEQFF. CDR3 coding DNA: TGCGCCAGCAGCTCGCTTATAGCGGGGGGTGCCTACAATGAGCAGTTCTTC.

The rearrangement uses TRBV7-9 and TRBJ2-7; no clear D. V lost 1 base to trimming and J lost 4 bases, with 5 bases between them. Looked up from germline, CDR1 is SEHNR and CDR2 is FQNEAQ (reference sequence). This CDR3 comprises 12 residues. The CDR3 coding sequence is TGTGCCAGCAGCTTAGTGGGTTACGAGCAGTACTTC. The encoded protein is CASSLVGYEQYF.

V is TRBV7-6 and J is TRBJ1-1; 8 bases are shared with TRBD1. Germline trimming cut 5 bases from V and 2 bases from J; bases unmatched to any gene: 7. Germline V lookup: CDR1 SGHVS, CDR2 FNYEAQ. The CDR3 contains 15 residues. CDR3 bases: TGTGCCAGCAGCATGACAGGGGAGGGTAACACTGAAGCTTTCTTT. Translated: CASSMTGEGNTEAFF.

J is TRBJ1-2 and V is TRBV2, with 7 bases matching TRBD1. The CDR3 covers 13 residues. Germline V CDR1 and CDR2: SNHLY, FYNNEI. With V trimmed by 3 bases and J by 8 bases, 6 bases remained unmatched. CDR3 sequence (DNA): TGTGCCAGCAGTGACCCCCGAGGGGGCGGCTACACCTTC. It yields the protein CASSDPRGGGYTF.

The V call is TRBV14, the J call TRBJ2-3; the D is unclear. CDR1 and CDR2 (germline): SGHDN, FVKESK. V was trimmed by 5 bases and J by 8 bases, leaving 14 bases between them. CDR3 length: 13 residues. The CDR3 region is CASSIAKVPTQYF. CDR3 nucleotides: TGTGCCAGCAGCATAGCAAAAGTCCCTACGCAGTATTTT.

This chain links TRBV29-1 with TRBJ1-3; no reliable D call. The CDR3 length is 11 residues. V lost 6 bases and J lost 4, with 7 bases in between. From germline, CDR1 is SQVTM and CDR2 ANQGSEA. The CDR3 DNA sequence: TGCAGCGTGACGGGAGGAAACACCATATATTTT. Residues: CSVTGGNTIYF. The full variable domain, completed using reference TRBV29-1 and TRBJ1-3, is SAVISQKPSRDICQRGTSLTIQCQVDSQVTMMFWYRQQPGQSLTLIATANQGSEATYESGFVIDKFPISRPNLTFSTLTVSNMSPEDSSIYLCSVTGGNTIYFGEGSWLTVV.

Only one count was recorded for this clone. The V call is TRBV6-4, the J call TRBJ2-6, with 10 bases lining up with TRBD1. CDR1 and CDR2 (germline): MRHNA, SNTAGT. This CDR3 is built from 16 residues. V dropped 3 bases and J dropped 4; count of bases not matched to a gene: 3. CDR3 coding DNA: TGTGCCAGCAGTGAGACAGGGGGCAGCGGGGCCAACGTCCTGACTTTC. Protein product: CASSETGGSGANVLTF.

The rearrangement joins TRBV28 to TRBJ1-5, with D unresolved. Germline V CDR1 and CDR2: MDHEN, SYDVKM. This CDR3 has 16 amino acids. The germline V and J ends were trimmed by 4 bases and 2 bases, with 15 bases remaining between them. CDR3 residues: CASSSKIRRGNQPQHF. The CDR3 nucleotides read TGTGCCAGCAGTTCAAAAATCCGACGGGGCAATCAGCCCCAGCATTTT.

This CDR3 reads CASSQDKPGRLQETQYF. The CDR3 DNA sequence: TGTGCCAGCAGCCAAGATAAACCGGGACGTCTACAAGAGACCCAGTACTTC. The genes are TRBV3-1 (or the pseudogene TRBV3-2) and TRBJ2-5; D possibly matches TRBD1 or TRBD2 (5 bases each). The CDR3 sequence is 17 residues long. Per germline, CDR1 LGHDT and CDR2 YNNKEL (reference sequence). The ends were cut back, 0 bases at V and 2 bases at J, with 16 bases in the middle.

J is TRBJ1-1 and V is TRBV10-3; D remains unclear. V lost 3 bases and J 3 bases, leaving 11 bases between the germline ends. Germline-derived CDR1 and CDR2 are ENHRY and SYGVKD. The CDR3 extends over 14 amino acids. CDR3 residues: CAISELDGDTEAFF. For the CDR3, the DNA is TGTGCCATCAGTGAACTAGATGGTGACACTGAAGCTTTCTTT.